Listed here are 22 T cell receptor beta chains from one sample, sequenced in a study of T-cell reconstitution after alpha-beta-depleted transplantation in children. A TCRbeta library incorporating unique molecular identifiers was prepared. TCRdb used MiXCR to reprocess the PCR reads, holding one entry per CDR3 protein. The sample holds hundreds of thousands of distinct CDR3 sequences; approximately 12% are singletons and the top ten take about 5%. The sample here was PBMCs from the stem cell graft donor, taken from the stem cell graft. All receptors come from a human donor who donated a stem cell graft to a child with combined immunodeficiency.

The rearrangement links TRBV6-7 to TRBJ1-4; the D is unclear. TRBV6-7 is an ORF, with its function uncertain. V dropped 5 bases and J dropped 4 bases, with 2 bases sitting between them. The CDR3 length is 11 residues. The CDR3 DNA reads as TGTGCCAGCAGTAATAATGAAAAACTGTTTTTT. It codes for CASSNNEKLFF.

This chain uses TRBV7-2 with TRBJ2-7; 12 bases line up with TRBD1. CDR3 length equals 15 residues. V trimming: 1 base; J trimming: 6 bases; junction bases outside the gene matches: 4. CDR1 and CDR2 (germline): SGHTA, FQGNSA. CDR3 sequence reads: CASSLVGTGGSEQYF. The CDR3, as DNA: TGTGCCAGCAGCTTAGTCGGGACAGGGGGCTCCGAGCAGTACTTC.

The sample holds many counts of this clonotype. The V call is TRBV18, the J call TRBJ2-5; TRBD2 is a possible D gene (5 bases). The CDR3 contains 15 residues. Trimming took 5 bases from V and 5 from J, leaving 18 bases between them. CDR1 and CDR2 (germline): KGHSH, LQKENI. This chain's CDR3 is CASSSIRESEETQYF. DNA for the CDR3: TGTGCCAGCTCATCGATAAGGGAGTCTGAGGAGACCCAGTACTTC. Full variable domain (outside the CDR3, taken from reference TRBV18 and TRBJ2-5): NAGVMQNPRHLVRRRGQEARLRCSPMKGHSHVYWYRQLPEEGLKFMVYLQKENIIDESGMPKERFSAEFPKEGPSILRIQQVVRGDSAAYFCASSSIRESEETQYFGPGTRLLVL.

A word on this clonotype: With a much larger clone just one base away, this may be a read error. The genes are TRBV30 and TRBJ2-5; tentatively, D is TRBD1 (5 bases). The CDR3 consists of 13 residues. V dropped 7 bases and J dropped 5 bases, with 17 bases sitting between them. Germline V CDR1 and CDR2: GTSNPN, SVGIG (reference sequence). As DNA, the CDR3 is TGTGCCTCGAGCTTCAGCAGGGATGAGACCCAGTACTTC. Protein product: CASSFSRDETQYF.

The gene calls are TRBV25-1 and TRBJ2-1; tentative D call: TRBD1 (6 bases). With 3 bases removed from V and 3 bases from J, the gap between germline ends came to 9 bases. The V gene's germline CDR1 is MGHDK and CDR2 SYGVNS. This CDR3 has 14 amino acids. CDR3 in amino acids: CASSDRGYYNEQFF. The CDR3 DNA reads TGTGCCAGCAGTGACAGGGGCTACTACAATGAGCAGTTCTTC.

This clonotype came up a few times. CDR3 residues: CASSPEGRTSYNEQFF. The CDR3 DNA follows: TGTGCCAGCTCACCAGAGGGGCGGACCTCCTACAATGAGCAGTTCTTC. This chain uses TRBV18 with TRBJ2-1, with D possibly being TRBD1 or TRBD2 (5 bases each). With 2 bases removed from V and 0 bases from J, the gap between germline ends came to 11 bases. Germline loops: CDR1 KGHSH, CDR2 LQKENI. This CDR3 contains 16 residues.

The sample holds many counts of this clonotype. The rearrangement uses TRBV4-3 and TRBJ1-2; D might be TRBD1 (5 bases). The ends were cut back, 0 bases at V and 11 bases at J, with 16 bases in the middle. The CDR3 is made up of 14 amino acids. The germline V gene has CDR1 LGHNA and CDR2 YSLEER. Here the CDR3 DNA reads TGCGCCAGCAGCCAAGATCCAGCGATGGGGCCATACACCTTC. Translating it yields CASSQDPAMGPYTF.

This clonotype came up a few times. This chain joins TRBV12-3 or TRBV12-4 and TRBJ2-1; TRBD2 agrees at 9 bases. The CDR3 is made up of 16 amino acids. V lost 5 bases, J lost 5 bases, and 10 bases stayed unmatched. The CDR3 region has the DNA TGTGCCAGCAGTCCTCTTAGCGGGGGAACAAACAATGAGCAGTTCTTC. As protein: CASSPLSGGTNNEQFF.

This rearrangement joins TRBV6-1 to TRBJ2-3; no reliable D call. V lost 5 bases and J lost 0, with 15 bases in between. This CDR3 spans 16 amino acids. From germline, CDR1 is MNHNS and CDR2 SASEGT. The CDR3 coding sequence is TGTGCCAGCAGTCCGATATCGGCTTTTAGCACAGATACGCAGTATTTT. Translation: CASSPISAFSTDTQYF.

This clonotype was counted ten times or more. The genes are TRBV6-2 or TRBV6-3 and TRBJ2-1, with 11 nucleotides matching TRBD1. Germline assignment: CDR1 MNHEY and CDR2 SVGEGT. The CDR3 runs 15 residues. V dropped 5 bases and J dropped 9; count of bases not matched to a gene: 9. CDR3 residues: CASSHPGQGEVEQFF. CDR3 bases: TGTGCCAGCAGTCACCCGGGACAGGGGGAGGTTGAGCAGTTCTTC.

The V call is TRBV5-1, the J call TRBJ1-6; 8 bases agree with TRBD1. Unmatched junction bases numbered 5, after V lost 0 bases and J lost 9 bases. Looked up from germline, CDR1 is SGHRS and CDR2 is YFSETQ. The CDR3 runs 15 residues. The chain's CDR3 is CASSLVAGGGSPLHF. CDR3 bases: TGCGCCAGCAGCTTGGTTGCAGGGGGCGGTTCACCCCTCCACTTT.

The V and J genes are TRBV27 and TRBJ2-1; a possible D gene is TRBD1 (6 bases). Germline values: CDR1 MNHEY, CDR2 SMNVEV (reference sequence). The CDR3 runs 17 residues. Trimming stripped 4 bases from V and 0 bases from J, with 16 bases between. CDR3 sequence reads: CASSSTGITGSYNEQFF. In DNA, the CDR3 is TGTGCCAGCAGTTCTACAGGGATAACGGGCTCCTACAATGAGCAGTTCTTC.

This clonotype was observed at least ten times. The J gene is TRBJ2-7, the V gene TRBV20-1; D may be TRBD2 (6 bases). There are 11 residues in the CDR3. V shed 3 bases and J shed 3 bases, with 6 bases lying between them. The germline V gene has CDR1 DFQATT and CDR2 SNEGSKA (reference sequence). CDR3 region: CSASGGYEQYF. The CDR3 coding sequence is TGCAGTGCTAGCGGGGGCTACGAGCAGTACTTC.

This clonotype has at least ten counts. The chain combines TRBV27 with TRBJ1-1; maybe TRBD1 (5 bases). The CDR3 length is 15 residues. Germline V CDR1 and CDR2: MNHEY, SMNVEV (reference sequence). The germline V and J ends were trimmed by 5 bases and 2 bases, with 15 bases remaining between them. CDR3 DNA: TGTGCCAGCAGTCCTCATCGGGACCTAAACACTGAAGCTTTCTTT. Its protein product is CASSPHRDLNTEAFF.

The chain combines TRBV30 with TRBJ1-2; D uncertain. The ends were cut back, 2 bases at V and 10 bases at J, with 20 bases in the middle. This CDR3 is 14 amino acids long. CDR1 is GTSNPN, CDR2 SVGIG, per germline (reference sequence). The CDR3 loop reads CAWSLEQSWGVYTF. The CDR3 region has the DNA TGTGCCTGGAGTCTTGAGCAGAGCTGGGGTGTCTACACCTTC.

This clonotype was recorded many times. The V gene is TRBV20-1, the J gene TRBJ2-5, with D possibly TRBD2 on 6 matching bases. The CDR3 consists of 13 residues. The germline V and J ends were trimmed by 8 bases and 5 bases, with 18 bases remaining between them. Germline CDR1 DFQATT, CDR2 SNEGSKA (reference sequence). The CDR3 nucleotides read TGCAGTCCGGGGAGGCTAGCGTTGGAGACCCAGTACTTC. Its protein product is CSPGRLALETQYF.

The chain has TRBV20-1 and TRBJ2-1; 11 bases are a match to TRBD2. After removal of 3 bases from V and 3 bases from J, the junction contained 7 bases not matched to a gene. Looked up from germline, CDR1 is DFQATT and CDR2 is SNEGSKA (reference sequence). The CDR3 is 16 residues long. DNA of the CDR3: TGCAGTGCTAGCGTTAGCGGGAGGGCCGTCTACAATGAGCAGTTCTTC. Its translation: CSASVSGRAVYNEQFF.

This clonotype was counted many times. This chain connects TRBV12-3 or TRBV12-4 to TRBJ1-1, with 7 bases that match TRBD1. Trimming removed 3 bases from V and 3 bases from J; junction bases left unmatched: 1. The length of the CDR3 is 13 residues. The CDR3 spells CASSFQGDTEAFF. The CDR3 region has the DNA TGTGCCAGCAGTTTTCAGGGGGACACTGAAGCTTTCTTT.

This rearrangement joins TRBV7-6 to TRBJ1-6; 10 positions agree with TRBD1. Germline CDR1 and CDR2: SGHVS and FNYEAQ. The CDR3 spans 13 residues. J was trimmed by 10 bases and V by 5 bases; bases with no gene match: 2. The CDR3 sequence is CASSPGQGSPLHF. CDR3 sequence (DNA): TGTGCCAGCAGCCCGGGACAGGGGTCACCCCTCCACTTT.

This sequence joins TRBV5-1 and TRBJ2-3; 7 positions match TRBD1. V gave up 4 bases and J gave up 3 bases; unmatched junction bases: 8. Per germline, CDR1 SGHRS and CDR2 YFSETQ. The CDR3 covers 15 residues. This chain's CDR3 is CASSPDRVITDTQYF. The DNA for the CDR3 is TGCGCCAGCAGCCCCGACAGGGTGATAACAGATACGCAGTATTTT.

The V and J genes are TRBV6-4 and TRBJ2-1, with TRBD2 as a possible D gene (7 bases). The CDR3 covers 15 residues. V lost 0 bases and J lost 10, with 16 bases in between. Per the germline V gene, CDR1 is MRHNA and CDR2 is SNTAGT. CDR3 sequence: CASSDSEGGVGEQFF. CDR3 DNA sequence: TGTGCCAGCAGTGACTCGGAGGGGGGGGTAGGGGAGCAGTTCTTC.

The chain has TRBV28 and TRBJ2-6; 9 positions match TRBD1. Trimming at V came to 7 bases and at J to 0 bases, leaving 4 bases not matched to a gene. This CDR3 comprises 16 residues. Germline CDR1 reads MDHEN; CDR2 reads SYDVKM. CDR3 DNA: TGTGCCAGCAAGGGACAGGGAAGCTCTGGGGCCAACGTCCTGACTTTC. Protein: CASKGQGSSGANVLTF.